This section outlines one T cell receptor beta chain sequence together with its context. Patients at the Seattle site were enrolled during active infection and followed longitudinally. The data are from a study of blood T cell repertoires in COVID-19. TCRdb keeps only in-frame clones here, not all; method: immunoSEQ multiplex PCR. The sample consists of about 230,000 clones, 85% to 90% of them appearing once. CDR3 size: 14 residues. The ends were cut back, 5 bases at V and 7 bases at J, with 18 bases in the middle. The V gene's germline CDR1 is SEHNR and CDR2 FQNEAQ (reference sequence). The chain combines TRBV7-9 with TRBJ2-7, with a weak D call TRBD1 (5 bases). The sequencing input was peripheral blood. The sequence came from a man aged 45-60 years with COVID-19, enrolled during active disease. CDR3 coding DNA: TGTGCCAGCAGCCGGCAGGGTGGTTGGGGAGAGCAGTACTTC. Amino acid sequence: CASSRQGGWGEQYF.